Below, one TCR beta chain is given with its context. TCRbeta library construction was performed incorporating unique molecular identifiers. Via MiXCR, TCRdb re-called the PCR reads, giving one row per CDR3 protein. The sample consists of about 480,000 distinct CDR3 sequences, around an eighth of them appearing once. Germline V CDR1 and CDR2: LGHDT, YNNKEL (reference sequence). Trimming pared 0 bases from V and 0 bases from J, leaving 7 bases between. This CDR3 has 15 residues. This sample stems from a study of T-cell reconstitution after alpha-beta-depleted transplantation in children. The sequence was collected from a human donor who donated a stem cell graft to a child with combined immunodeficiency. The sequencing here drew on PBMCs from the stem cell graft donor, taken from the stem cell graft. This sequence joins TRBV3-1 and TRBJ2-3; D remains ambiguous. The CDR3 region has the DNA TGTGCCAGCAGCCAAGATCCGACTAGCACAGATACGCAGTATTTT. Translating it yields CASSQDPTSTDTQYF.